One and the same sample provided the 14 T cell receptor beta chains below, sequenced in a study of blood T cell repertoires in COVID-19. TCRdb's copy holds only in-frame clones and misses some; the assay was immunoSEQ multiplex PCR. The data contain roughly 120,000 clones, roughly 89% of them seen just once; the ten biggest clones take up 3.8%. Source material: peripheral blood. The receptors were sampled from a woman in her fifties or sixties with COVID-19, enrolled during active disease.

The chain's CDR3 is CASSLGRHLNTEAFF. The DNA for the CDR3 is TGTGCCAGCAGCTTAGGGCGACACCTGAACACTGAAGCTTTCTTT. The chain carries TRBV11-2 and TRBJ1-1, with D unresolved. The CDR3 sequence is 15 residues long. V dropped 1 base and J dropped 0 bases, with 9 bases sitting between them. Germline CDR1 reads SGHAT; CDR2 reads FQNNGV. Combining the CDR3 with reference TRBV11-2 and TRBJ1-1 gives the whole variable domain EAGVAQSPRYKIIEKRQSVAFWCNPISGHATLYWYQQILGQGPKLLIQFQNNGVVDDSQLPKDRFSAERLKGVDSTLKIQPAKLEDSAVYLCASSLGRHLNTEAFFGQGTRLTVV.

The J gene is TRBJ1-1, the V gene TRBV5-4; D is possibly TRBD1 (5 bases). The CDR3 is 15 residues long. CDR1 and CDR2 from the germline V gene are SGHNT and YYREEE (reference sequence). V was cut by 3 bases and J by 0 bases, with 12 bases left in between. CDR3 in amino acids: CASSYWGGLNTEAFF. The CDR3 region has the DNA TGTGCCAGCAGCTATTGGGGGGGTTTGAACACTGAAGCTTTCTTT.

The chain couples TRBV5-6 to TRBJ1-1; D possibly corresponds to TRBD1 (6 bases). The V end lost 3 bases, the J end lost 4 bases, and 10 bases lay between the germline ends. The CDR3 spans 13 residues. From germline, CDR1 is SGHDT and CDR2 YYEEEE. The CDR3 DNA is TGTGCCAGCAGCTCCAGGGGTAGCACTGAAGCTTTCTTT. Its protein product is CASSSRGSTEAFF.

The gene calls are TRBV6-2 or TRBV6-3 and TRBJ1-6; 8 bases are a match to TRBD1. V lost 5 bases, J lost 0 bases, and 12 bases stayed unmatched. Germline CDR1 and CDR2: MNHEY and SVGEGT. The CDR3 contains 19 residues. CDR3 coding DNA: TGTGCCAGCAGTGCGTGGCAGGGGGCATCGGGCTCCTATAATTCACCCCTCCACTTT. Its translation is CASSAWQGASGSYNSPLHF.

As DNA, the CDR3 is TGTGCCAGCAGCCTAAGACAGGGGGCGCTTTCCTATAATTCACCCCTCCACTTT. This translates into CASSLRQGALSYNSPLHF. The rearrangement uses TRBV13 and TRBJ1-6, with TRBD1 identical over 10 bases. The length of the CDR3 is 18 residues. J gave up 1 base and V 5 bases, and 8 bases lay outside the gene matches. CDR1 is PRHDT, CDR2 FYEKMQ, per germline (reference sequence).

The V gene is TRBV4-1, the J gene TRBJ2-3; perhaps TRBD1 as D (6 bases). The length of the CDR3 is 14 residues. V shed 0 bases and J shed 5 bases, with 9 bases lying between them. Germline V gene data show CDR1 as MGHRA and CDR2 as YSYEKL. The DNA for the CDR3 is TGCGCCAGCAGCCAAGAAGGGGGTAGAGATACGCAGTATTTT. Translation: CASSQEGGRDTQYF.

This clone has more than one count but fewer than ten. The gene calls are TRBV6-6 and TRBJ2-3, with D possibly matching TRBD2 (6 bases). The germline V gene has CDR1 MNHNY and CDR2 SVGAGI (reference sequence). This CDR3 has 15 amino acids. The V end lost 6 bases, the J end lost 0 bases, and 13 bases lay between the germline ends. The CDR3 sequence is CASRQRAGSTDTQYF. In DNA, the CDR3 is TGTGCCAGCAGGCAAAGGGCGGGGAGCACAGATACGCAGTATTTT.

This chain uses TRBV6-4 with TRBJ2-3, with D unresolved. Germline V gene lookup returns CDR1 MRHNA and CDR2 SNTAGT. V was shortened by 0 bases and J by 2 bases, with 9 bases between the two germline ends. The length of the CDR3 is 15 residues. In DNA form, the CDR3 reads TGTGCCAGCAGTGACTCGTTGGCGGTCACAGATACGCAGTATTTT. Translation: CASSDSLAVTDTQYF.

The genes are TRBV13 and TRBJ2-3; 7 bases match TRBD1. With V trimmed by 5 bases and J by 2 bases, 7 bases remained unmatched. From germline, CDR1 is PRHDT and CDR2 FYEKMQ (reference sequence). The CDR3 is made up of 15 amino acids. The CDR3 sequence: CASSPRTGNTDTQYF. For the CDR3, the DNA is TGTGCCAGCAGCCCCCGGACAGGCAACACAGATACGCAGTATTTT. Supplemented by reference TRBV13 and TRBJ2-3, the full variable domain reads AAGVIQSPRHLIKEKRETATLKCYPIPRHDTVYWYQQGPGQDPQFLISFYEKMQSDKGSIPDRFSAQQFSDYHSELNMSSLELGDSALYFCASSPRTGNTDTQYFGPGTRLTVL.

V is TRBV5-1 and J is TRBJ2-7; D remains ambiguous. This CDR3 contains 13 residues. The V gene's germline CDR1 is SGHRS and CDR2 YFSETQ. Trimming took off 5 bases at V and 0 bases at J, with 9 bases between the two ends. Here the CDR3 DNA reads TGCGCCAGCAGGACTCACCACTCCTACGAGCAGTACTTC. It is translated as CASRTHHSYEQYF.

V gene TRBV28 combines with J gene TRBJ1-2; D not resolved. V lost 1 base, J lost 6 bases, and 9 bases lay in between. The germline V gene encodes CDR1 MDHEN and CDR2 SYDVKM. The CDR3 covers 13 residues. In DNA form, the CDR3 reads TGTGCCAGCAGTTTATTAGCAGTGAATGGCTACACCTTC. Protein sequence: CASSLLAVNGYTF.

The chain recombines TRBV5-1 with TRBJ1-3, with TRBD1 matching 9 bases. V lost 2 bases and J lost 0; bases outside the gene matches: 15. Germline CDR1 and CDR2: SGHRS and YFSETQ. CDR3 size: 20 residues. The chain's CDR3 is CASSFITGTGPKHSGNTIYF. CDR3 in DNA: TGCGCCAGCAGCTTCATAACCGGGACAGGGCCAAAACACTCTGGAAACACCATATATTTT. The variable domain in full, completed from reference TRBV5-1 and TRBJ1-3, reads KAGVTQTPRYLIKTRGQQVTLSCSPISGHRSVSWYQQTPGQGLQFLFEYFSETQRNKGNFPGRFSGRQFSNSRSEMNVSTLELGDSALYLCASSFITGTGPKHSGNTIYFGEGSWLTVV.

The chain carries TRBV6-2 or TRBV6-3 and TRBJ2-2, with TRBD1 matching 8 bases. V was clipped by 2 bases and J by 0 bases; unmatched bases: 11. CDR1 and CDR2 from the germline V gene are MNHEY and SVGEGT. The CDR3 consists of 19 residues. The CDR3 loop is CASSYLRQGLLANTGELFF. Written as DNA, the CDR3 is TGTGCCAGCAGTTACCTCCGACAGGGGCTCCTCGCGAACACCGGGGAGCTGTTTTTT.

V gene TRBV11-3 combines with J gene TRBJ1-2; tentatively, D is TRBD1 (5 bases). Germline values: CDR1 SGHNT, CDR2 YENEEA. The CDR3 totals 15 residues. Trimming took off 1 base at V and 8 bases at J, with 17 bases between the two ends. The CDR3 protein is CASSLVKSGRGGYTF. The CDR3 DNA reads TGTGCCAGCAGCTTAGTGAAGTCAGGGAGGGGAGGCTACACCTTC.